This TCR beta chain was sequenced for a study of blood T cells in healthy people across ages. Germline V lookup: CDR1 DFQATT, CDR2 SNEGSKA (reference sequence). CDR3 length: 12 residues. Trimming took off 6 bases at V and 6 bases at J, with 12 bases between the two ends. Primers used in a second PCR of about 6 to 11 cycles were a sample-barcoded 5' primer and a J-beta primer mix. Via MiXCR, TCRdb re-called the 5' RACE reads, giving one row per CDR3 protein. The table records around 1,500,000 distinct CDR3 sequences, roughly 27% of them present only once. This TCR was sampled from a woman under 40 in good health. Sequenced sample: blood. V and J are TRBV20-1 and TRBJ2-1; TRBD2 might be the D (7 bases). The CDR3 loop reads CSAKGGPNEQFF. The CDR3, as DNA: TGCAGTGCAAAGGGGGGGCCCAATGAGCAGTTCTTC.